What follows describes a single T cell receptor (beta chain). Its antigen is unidentified. The CDR3 runs to 14 residues. CDR1 and CDR2 from the germline V gene are MNHNS and SASEGT. The V and J ends lost 3 bases and 0 bases respectively, with 8 bases between them. The record originates from a study of T cells in Graves' hyperthyroidism and ophthalmopathy. Across the whole study: The initial diagnosis was the point when peripheral blood was collected, ahead of any treatment. Points from the study as a whole: Among clonotypes expanded in thyroid above 0.001, most were also found in blood.

Amplified regions were TCR beta CDR3 sequences from RNA transcripts. The study used the HTBI primer set for a first-round RT-PCR of the TCR CDR3. MiXCR, applied by TCRdb to the multiplex PCR reads, yields one record per CDR3 protein. The sample records some 300,000 distinct CDR3 sequences, around 19% being singletons. The chain employs TRBV6-1 and TRBJ1-1; possibly TRBD1 for D (5 bases). The sample was blood. This TCR came from a man in his forties or fifties with Graves' ophthalmopathy. CDR3 region: CASSEGGMNTEAFF. CDR3 in DNA: TGTGCCAGCAGTGAGGGGGGGATGAACACTGAAGCTTTCTTT.